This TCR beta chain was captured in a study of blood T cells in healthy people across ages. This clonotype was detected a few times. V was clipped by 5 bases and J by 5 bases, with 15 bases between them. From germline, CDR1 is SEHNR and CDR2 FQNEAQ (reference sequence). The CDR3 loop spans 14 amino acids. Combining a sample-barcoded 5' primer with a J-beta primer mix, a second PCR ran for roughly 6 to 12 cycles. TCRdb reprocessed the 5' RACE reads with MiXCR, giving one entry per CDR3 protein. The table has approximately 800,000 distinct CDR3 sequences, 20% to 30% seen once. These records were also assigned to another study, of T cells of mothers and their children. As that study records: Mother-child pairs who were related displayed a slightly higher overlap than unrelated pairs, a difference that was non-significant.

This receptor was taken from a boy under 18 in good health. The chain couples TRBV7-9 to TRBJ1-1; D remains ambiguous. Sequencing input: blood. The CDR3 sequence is CASSRSGGWTEAFF. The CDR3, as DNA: TGTGCCAGCAGCCGCTCGGGAGGTTGGACTGAAGCTTTCTTT.